This entry is about one TCR beta chain. This entry belongs to a study of T cell changes during pregnancy in multiple sclerosis. The CDR3 sequence is 18 residues long. The trim removed 2 bases at V and 4 bases at J, leaving 13 bases unmatched. Germline CDR1 and CDR2: KGHSH and LQKENI. Only in-frame clones appear in the TCRdb table, and some are missing; sequencing was by immunoSEQ multiplex PCR. The table lists about 38,000 clones, approximately 92% of them singletons. The origin of this receptor is a female donor with multiple sclerosis, enrolled in a pregnancy study. The chain recombines TRBV18 with TRBJ2-5; 10 bases map to TRBD2. The sequencing used CD8+ T cells from peripheral blood mononuclear cells, collected in the third trimester of pregnancy. The CDR3 DNA reads as TGTGCCAGCTCACCAGACAATTCAGCGGGAGGGCCTAGAGAGACCCAGTACTTC. It translates to CASSPDNSAGGPRETQYF.